These 29 T cell receptor beta chains share one sample of origin, sequenced in a study of T-cell memory formation after mild COVID-19. From the 5' RACE reads, TCRdb called clonotypes with MiXCR, one entry per CDR3 protein. Of 550,000 to 600,000 distinct CDR3 sequences in the sample, roughly a fifth were seen once. The specimen sequenced was PBMCs or a T cell subset sorted from them (not recorded which). The receptors originated from an adult woman who had mild COVID-19 (a few samples of this study predate the infection). Cell type and time point are not known.

This clonotype has at least ten counts. This CDR3 reads CASSLVGTGVNEQYF. CDR3 DNA: TGTGCCAGCAGCTTAGTGGGGACAGGGGTAAACGAGCAGTACTTC. J is TRBJ2-7 and V is TRBV7-9; 10 positions match TRBD1. V lost 1 base to trimming and J lost 5 bases; unmatched junction nucleotides: 5. This CDR3 contains 15 residues. Germline CDR1 is SEHNR and CDR2 is FQNEAQ (reference sequence). Complete variable domain (other parts from reference TRBV7-9 and TRBJ2-7): DTGVSQNPRHKITKRGQNVTFRCDPISEHNRLYWYRQTLGQGPEFLTYFQNEAQLEKSRLLSDRFSAERPKGSFSTLEIQRTEQGDSAMYLCASSLVGTGVNEQYFGPGTRLTVT.

This clonotype was seen a handful of times. The CDR3 is CASSLAGLVGYTF. Here the CDR3 DNA reads TGCGCCAGCAGCTTGGCAGGGTTAGTCGGCTACACCTTC. This chain links TRBV5-1 with TRBJ1-2; the D gene is possibly TRBD1 (5 bases). Germline-derived CDR1 and CDR2 are SGHRS and YFSETQ. The CDR3 is made up of 13 amino acids. Trimming removed 0 bases from V and 8 bases from J, with 11 bases in between. The whole variable domain, filled in from reference TRBV5-1 and TRBJ1-2, reads KAGVTQTPRYLIKTRGQQVTLSCSPISGHRSVSWYQQTPGQGLQFLFEYFSETQRNKGNFPGRFSGRQFSNSRSEMNVSTLELGDSALYLCASSLAGLVGYTFGSGTRLTVV.

The CDR3 bases are TGTGCCTGGAGTGGGGGAATACAAGAGACCCAGTACTTC. Translated: CAWSGGIQETQYF. This sequence joins TRBV30 and TRBJ2-5; D uncertain. The CDR3 is 13 amino acids. V lost 1 base to trimming and J lost 2 bases, with 8 bases between them. Germline CDR1 GTSNPN, CDR2 SVGIG (reference sequence).

The gene calls are TRBV19 and TRBJ1-1; D uncertain. The V gene's germline CDR1 is LNHDA and CDR2 SQIVND (reference sequence). Deletions cut 3 bases from V and 1 base from J, with 6 bases between. CDR3 length: 13 amino acids. In nucleotides, the CDR3 is TGTGCCAGTAGTATGGAGTGGAACACTGAAGCTTTCTTT. The encoded protein is CASSMEWNTEAFF.

The V gene is TRBV24-1, the J gene TRBJ1-1; 9 bases line up with TRBD1. The germline gives CDR1 KGHDR, CDR2 SFDVKD. CDR3 length: 15 amino acids. With 5 bases clipped from V and 1 base from J, the junction kept 4 bases outside the gene matches. For the CDR3, the DNA is TGTGCCACCAGTGCGGGACAGGGCCGGAACACTGAAGCTTTCTTT. Encoded protein: CATSAGQGRNTEAFF.

The chain couples TRBV29-1 to TRBJ2-3; D is unclear. This CDR3 has 11 amino acids. Germline CDR1 SQVTM, CDR2 ANQGSEA. V dropped 2 bases and J dropped 5 bases, with 5 bases sitting between them. The CDR3 nucleotides are TGCAGCGTTGAATACCGAGATACGCAGTATTTT. The encoded protein is CSVEYRDTQYF.

This clonotype was detected a few times. This CDR3 reads CATRQGSPVKLFF. The CDR3 bases are TGTGCCACCCGACAGGGGTCCCCCGTGAAGCTGTTTTTT. The chain recombines TRBV19 with TRBJ2-2; 8 bases match TRBD1. The trim removed 10 bases at V and 12 bases at J, leaving 13 bases unmatched. Germline loops: CDR1 LNHDA, CDR2 SQIVND (reference sequence). CDR3 length: 13 residues.

The chain employs TRBV29-1 and TRBJ1-1; D not resolved. Trimming took off 6 bases at V and 8 bases at J, with 13 bases between the two ends. This CDR3 is 11 amino acids long. Germline V lookup: CDR1 SQVTM, CDR2 ANQGSEA. CDR3 nucleotide sequence: TGCAGCGTCGATGGGGAAATAGAAGCTTTCTTT. This codes for CSVDGEIEAFF.

This sequence joins TRBV10-3 and TRBJ2-6; D not certain. V gave up 2 bases and J gave up 5 bases, with 16 bases separating them. The CDR3 totals 17 residues. Germline assignment: CDR1 ENHRY and CDR2 SYGVKD. The CDR3 protein is CAISEGVTAVRANVLTF. The CDR3 region has the DNA TGTGCCATCAGTGAGGGTGTAACGGCCGTCAGGGCCAACGTCCTGACTTTC.

This clonotype was observed a handful of times. The chain carries TRBV14 and TRBJ2-7; perhaps TRBD2 as D (6 bases). This CDR3 spans 15 amino acids. The V end lost 4 bases, the J end lost 2 bases, and 15 bases lay between the germline ends. Germline lookup yields CDR1 SGHDN and CDR2 FVKESK. This CDR3 reads CASSLAGTGPYEQYF. CDR3 nucleotide sequence: TGTGCCAGCAGCCTAGCTGGGACTGGCCCCTACGAGCAGTACTTC. Supplemented by reference TRBV14 and TRBJ2-7, the full variable domain reads EAGVTQFPSHSVIEKGQTVTLRCDPISGHDNLYWYRRVMGKEIKFLLHFVKESKQDESGMPNNRFLAERTGGTYSTLKVQPAELEDSGVYFCASSLAGTGPYEQYFGPGTRLTVT.

V and J are TRBV20-1 and TRBJ1-1; the D is unclear. The CDR3 runs 16 residues. Germline CDR1 reads DFQATT; CDR2 reads SNEGSKA (reference sequence). V was shortened by 0 bases and J by 0 bases, with 14 bases between the two germline ends. CDR3 bases: TGCAGTGCTAGAGATCGTCGCAAACCCATGAACACTGAAGCTTTCTTT. Encoded protein: CSARDRRKPMNTEAFF.

CDR3 sequence reads: CASSFLGGGMNTEAFF. In DNA form, the CDR3 reads TGTGCCAGCAGCTTTCTCGGGGGGGGAATGAACACTGAAGCTTTCTTT. V usage is TRBV11-3 and J usage is TRBJ1-1; D may be TRBD1 (5 bases). Germline CDR1 is SGHNT and CDR2 is YENEEA. This CDR3 is 16 amino acids long. V lost 3 bases, J lost 0 bases, and 14 bases lay in between.

The gene calls are TRBV12-3 or TRBV12-4 and TRBJ2-1, with 7 bases identical to TRBD2. This CDR3 has 15 residues. V lost 6 bases, J lost 2 bases, and 7 bases stayed unmatched. The CDR3 spells CASSSAGMTYNEQFF. As DNA, the CDR3 is TGTGCCAGCAGCTCAGCGGGAATGACCTACAATGAGCAGTTCTTC.

This clonotype turned up a few times. J is TRBJ2-2 and V is TRBV7-8; D might be TRBD1 or TRBD2, each matching 6 bases. CDR3 size: 16 residues. The V end lost 5 bases, the J end lost 4 bases, and 17 bases lay between the germline ends. Germline values: CDR1 SGHVS, CDR2 FQNEAQ. CDR3 region: CASSVQGREGTGELFF. The DNA for the CDR3 is TGTGCCAGCAGCGTTCAGGGGCGGGAAGGCACCGGGGAGCTGTTTTTT.

This clonotype has only a few counts. The chain recombines TRBV5-1 with TRBJ1-2, with no clear D. Germline V gene sequence: CDR1 SGHRS, CDR2 YFSETQ. Between the trimmed V and J ends, which lost 3 bases and 0 bases, there was a span of 15 bases. The CDR3 extends over 16 amino acids. CDR3 sequence (DNA): TGCGCCAGCAGCTCTGTCGTCATCCCCTCTAACTATGGCTACACCTTC. Its translation is CASSSVVIPSNYGYTF.

This clonotype was observed a handful of times. V is TRBV15 and J is TRBJ1-3; a weak D match, TRBD1 (6 bases). Germline CDR1 and CDR2: LNHNV and YYDKDF (reference sequence). The length of the CDR3 is 16 residues. V lost 0 bases to trimming and J lost 4 bases, with 13 bases between them. Here the CDR3 reads CATSRDRGLHGNTIYF. The CDR3 nucleotides read TGTGCCACCAGCAGAGATCGGGGGCTCCACGGAAACACCATATATTTT.

The sample holds a few counts of this clonotype. V usage is TRBV6-5 and J usage is TRBJ1-2; D not certain. From germline, CDR1 is MNHEY and CDR2 SVGAGI. The length of the CDR3 is 14 residues. V was clipped by 7 bases and J by 7 bases, with 19 bases between them. As DNA, the CDR3 is TGTGCCAGCAATCAAATGGGCCTCAAGGGTGGCTACACCTTC. Amino acids: CASNQMGLKGGYTF.

The chain employs TRBV5-1 and TRBJ2-5; 10 bases fit TRBD2. This CDR3 spans 15 amino acids. J was trimmed by 5 bases and V by 5 bases; bases with no gene match: 9. Germline CDR1 SGHRS, CDR2 YFSETQ. The CDR3 sequence is CASSLGTSVAETQYF. CDR3 nucleotide sequence: TGCGCCAGCAGTCTGGGGACTAGCGTGGCGGAGACCCAGTACTTC.

In its sample, this clonotype was seen a few times. The genes are TRBV12-3 or TRBV12-4 and TRBJ2-1, with unresolved D. V was pared by 3 bases and J by 9 bases, with 12 bases between. The CDR3 totals 13 residues. The CDR3 DNA reads TGTGCCAGCAGTTTGTTGGGTACATCTGAGCAGTTCTTC. Residues: CASSLLGTSEQFF.

This clonotype has a handful of counts. The DNA of the CDR3 is TGTGCCAGCAGCTTATCAAGGGGTATCACCGGGGAGCTGTTTTTT. This sequence encodes CASSLSRGITGELFF. The chain carries TRBV7-8 and TRBJ2-2, with D tentatively TRBD1 (5 bases). CDR1 and CDR2 (germline): SGHVS, FQNEAQ. This CDR3 has 15 amino acids. V shed 2 bases and J shed 4 bases, with 11 bases lying between them.

With respect to this clonotype: The junction shows a germline mismatch at one end, possibly a read error. The V call is TRBV6-5, the J call TRBJ2-6; TRBD1 matches 10 bases. Germline loops: CDR1 MNHEY, CDR2 SVGAGI. The length of the CDR3 is 17 residues. In nucleotides, the CDR3 is TGTGCCAGCAGTTACATCGGACAGGGGGAGGGGGCCACCGTCCTGACTTTC. This translates into CASSYIGQGEGATVLTF.

This clonotype was picked up a small number of times. The genes are TRBV5-6 and TRBJ2-4; D call uncertain. The germline gives CDR1 SGHDT, CDR2 YYEEEE. This CDR3 contains 14 residues. The V end was cut by 2 bases, the J end by 6 bases, with 12 bases between. CDR3 nucleotides: TGTGCCAGCAGCTTTAACGGAGTTGTAAACATTCAGTACTTC. Protein sequence: CASSFNGVVNIQYF.

CDR3 residues: CASSQARYPRFNEQFF. DNA of the CDR3: TGTGCCAGCAGCCAAGCCCGCTACCCCCGCTTCAATGAGCAGTTCTTC. The chain carries TRBV4-2 and TRBJ2-1; no clear D gene. Germline V gives CDR1 LGHNA, CDR2 YNFKEQ. V was shortened by 1 base and J by 6 bases, with 16 bases between the two germline ends. CDR3 length: 16 amino acids.

The chain links TRBV2 to TRBJ2-5, with a weak D call TRBD2 (6 bases). The CDR3 is 14 residues long. Between the trimmed V and J ends, which lost 2 bases and 2 bases, there was a span of 9 bases. The germline V gene encodes CDR1 SNHLY and CDR2 FYNNEI. In nucleotides, the CDR3 is TGTGCCAGCAGTGAAAACGGGAGACAAGAGACCCAGTACTTC. It specifies CASSENGRQETQYF.

There are a few counts of this clonotype. The J gene is TRBJ1-4, the V gene TRBV5-1; D is unclear. CDR1 is SGHRS and CDR2 is YFSETQ in the germline V gene. The CDR3 loop spans 15 amino acids. Trimming cost V 0 bases and J 0 bases, with 6 bases left between them. CDR3 nucleotides: TGCGCCAGCAGCTTGGCAGCCGCAACTAATGAAAAACTGTTTTTT. Protein product: CASSLAAATNEKLFF.

The chain has TRBV29-1 and TRBJ2-7, with no clear D. Germline CDR1 reads SQVTM; CDR2 reads ANQGSEA. V gave up 5 bases and J gave up 0 bases, with 11 bases separating them. The CDR3 has 13 residues. CDR3 sequence (DNA): TGCAGCGTTTTAGGACGTAGCTCCTACGAGCAGTACTTC. Amino acid sequence: CSVLGRSSYEQYF.

This clonotype was observed at least ten times. The chain employs TRBV15 and TRBJ1-1, with D perhaps matching TRBD1 (5 bases). Trimming shortened V by 8 bases and J by 5 bases, and 18 bases separated the two germline ends. Germline values: CDR1 LNHNV, CDR2 YYDKDF (reference sequence). CDR3 length: 14 amino acids. In DNA, the CDR3 is TGTGCCACCGCCTTGGATGAGGGGAGGACTGAAGCTTTCTTT. Amino acids: CATALDEGRTEAFF.

Here the CDR3 DNA reads TGTGCCAGCAAAATAGCGGGGGGCACAGATACGCAGTATTTT. Its protein is CASKIAGGTDTQYF. The chain recombines TRBV12-3 or TRBV12-4 with TRBJ2-3; 9 nucleotides align to TRBD2. J lost 1 base, V lost 7 bases, and 3 bases had no gene match. The CDR3 is 14 residues long.

This chain joins TRBV6-5 and TRBJ2-1; D might be TRBD1 (6 bases). V dropped 3 bases and J dropped 6 bases, with 12 bases sitting between them. The CDR3 is 14 residues long. Germline V lookup: CDR1 MNHEY, CDR2 SVGAGI. As DNA, the CDR3 is TGTGCCAGCAGTTATACCGGACAGCGCAATGAGCAGTTCTTC. As protein: CASSYTGQRNEQFF.